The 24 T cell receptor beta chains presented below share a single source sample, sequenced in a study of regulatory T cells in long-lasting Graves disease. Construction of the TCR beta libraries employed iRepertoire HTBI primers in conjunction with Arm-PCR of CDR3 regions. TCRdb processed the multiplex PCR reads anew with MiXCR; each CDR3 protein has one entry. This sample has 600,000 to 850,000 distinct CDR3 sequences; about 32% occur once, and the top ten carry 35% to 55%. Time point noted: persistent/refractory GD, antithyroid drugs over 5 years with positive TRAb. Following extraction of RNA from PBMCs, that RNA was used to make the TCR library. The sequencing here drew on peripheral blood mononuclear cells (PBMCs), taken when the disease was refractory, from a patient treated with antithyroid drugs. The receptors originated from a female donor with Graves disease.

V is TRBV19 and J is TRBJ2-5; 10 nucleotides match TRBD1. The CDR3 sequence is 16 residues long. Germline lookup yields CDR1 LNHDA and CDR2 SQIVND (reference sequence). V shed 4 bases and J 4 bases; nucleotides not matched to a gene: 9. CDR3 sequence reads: CASSRARTGGGETQYF. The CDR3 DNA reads TGTGCCAGTAGTAGAGCAAGGACAGGGGGAGGAGAGACCCAGTACTTC.

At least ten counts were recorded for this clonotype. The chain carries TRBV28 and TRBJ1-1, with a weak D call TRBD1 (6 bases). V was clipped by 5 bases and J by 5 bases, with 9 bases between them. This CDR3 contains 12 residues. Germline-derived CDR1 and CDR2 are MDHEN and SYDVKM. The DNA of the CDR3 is TGTGCCAGCAGTCCACAGGGAACTGAAGCTTTCTTT. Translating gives CASSPQGTEAFF.

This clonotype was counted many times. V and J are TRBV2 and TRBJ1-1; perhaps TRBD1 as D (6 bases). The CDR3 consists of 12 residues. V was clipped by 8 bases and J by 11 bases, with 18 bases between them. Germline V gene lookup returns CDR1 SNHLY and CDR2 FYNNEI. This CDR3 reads CASVYTGGHAFF. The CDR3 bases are TGTGCCAGCGTATACACGGGGGGCCATGCTTTCTTT.

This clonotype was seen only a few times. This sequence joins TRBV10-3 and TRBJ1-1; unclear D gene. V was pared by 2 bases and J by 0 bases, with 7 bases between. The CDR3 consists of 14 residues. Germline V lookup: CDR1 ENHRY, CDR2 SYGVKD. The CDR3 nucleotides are TGTGCCATCAGTGAGGACGGCCTGAACACTGAAGCTTTCTTT. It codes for CAISEDGLNTEAFF.

CDR3 in DNA: TGCAGTGCTCTTTTGAGGGGAGAACAGCCCCAGCATTTT. Its protein is CSALLRGEQPQHF. The V gene is TRBV20-1, the J gene TRBJ1-5, with D tentatively TRBD1 (5 bases). V shed 5 bases and J shed 7 bases, with 15 bases lying between them. CDR1 and CDR2 from the germline V gene are DFQATT and SNEGSKA (reference sequence). CDR3 size: 13 residues.

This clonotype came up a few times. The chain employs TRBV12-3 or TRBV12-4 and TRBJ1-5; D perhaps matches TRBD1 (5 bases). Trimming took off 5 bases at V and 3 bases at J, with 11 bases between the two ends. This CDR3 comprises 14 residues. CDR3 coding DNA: TGTGCCAGCAGTCGTGACAGATACAATCAGCCCCAGCATTTT. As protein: CASSRDRYNQPQHF.

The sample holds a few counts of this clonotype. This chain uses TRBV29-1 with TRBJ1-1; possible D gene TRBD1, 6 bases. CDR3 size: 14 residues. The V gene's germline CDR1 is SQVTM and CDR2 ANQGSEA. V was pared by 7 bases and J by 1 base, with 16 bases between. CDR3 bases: TGCAGCGGGGGGGCGACAGAAAAGAACACTGAAGCTTTCTTT. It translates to CSGGATEKNTEAFF. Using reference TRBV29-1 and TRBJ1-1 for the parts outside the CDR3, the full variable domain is SAVISQKPSRDICQRGTSLTIQCQVDSQVTMMFWYRQQPGQSLTLIATANQGSEATYESGFVIDKFPISRPNLTFSTLTVSNMSPEDSSIYLCSGGATEKNTEAFFGQGTRLTVV.

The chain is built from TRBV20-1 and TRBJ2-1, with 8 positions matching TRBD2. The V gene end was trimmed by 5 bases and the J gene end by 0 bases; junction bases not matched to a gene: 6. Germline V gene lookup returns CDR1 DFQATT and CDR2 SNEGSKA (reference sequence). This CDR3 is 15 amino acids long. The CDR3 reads CSAYLAGPSYNEQFF. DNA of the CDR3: TGCAGTGCTTATCTAGCGGGCCCCTCCTACAATGAGCAGTTCTTC.

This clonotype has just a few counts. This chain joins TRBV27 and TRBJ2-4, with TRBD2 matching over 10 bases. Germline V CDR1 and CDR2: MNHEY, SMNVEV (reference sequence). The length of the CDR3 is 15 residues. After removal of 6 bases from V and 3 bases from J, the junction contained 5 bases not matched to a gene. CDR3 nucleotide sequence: TGTGCCAGCAGCAAAAGCGGGAGGGTCAAAAACATTCAGTACTTC. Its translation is CASSKSGRVKNIQYF.

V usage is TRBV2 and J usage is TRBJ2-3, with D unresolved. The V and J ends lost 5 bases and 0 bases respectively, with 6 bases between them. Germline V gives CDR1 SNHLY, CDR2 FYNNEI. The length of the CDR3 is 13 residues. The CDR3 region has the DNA TGTGCCAGCAGTATGGACAGCACAGATACGCAGTATTTT. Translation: CASSMDSTDTQYF.

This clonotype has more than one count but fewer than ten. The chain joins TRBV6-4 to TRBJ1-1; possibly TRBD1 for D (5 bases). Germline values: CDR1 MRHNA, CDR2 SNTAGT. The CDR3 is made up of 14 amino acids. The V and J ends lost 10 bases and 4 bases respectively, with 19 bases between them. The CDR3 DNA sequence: TGTGCCACCCCGCCTCCTCCAAGGGGCACTGAAGCTTTCTTT. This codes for CATPPPPRGTEAFF.

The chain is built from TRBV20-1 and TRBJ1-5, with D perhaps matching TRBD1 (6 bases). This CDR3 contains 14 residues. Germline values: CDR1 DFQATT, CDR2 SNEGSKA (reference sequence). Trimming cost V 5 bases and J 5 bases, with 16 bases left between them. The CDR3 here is CSADPGHDYQPQHF. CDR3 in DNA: TGCAGTGCTGATCCGGGACACGATTATCAGCCCCAGCATTTT.

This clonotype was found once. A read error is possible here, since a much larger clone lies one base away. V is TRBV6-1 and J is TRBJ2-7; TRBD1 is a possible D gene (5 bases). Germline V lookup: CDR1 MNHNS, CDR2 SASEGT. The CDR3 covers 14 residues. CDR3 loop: CASSPIDRPYERYF. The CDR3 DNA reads TGTGCCAGCAGCCCCATAGACAGACCCTACGAGCGGTACTTC.

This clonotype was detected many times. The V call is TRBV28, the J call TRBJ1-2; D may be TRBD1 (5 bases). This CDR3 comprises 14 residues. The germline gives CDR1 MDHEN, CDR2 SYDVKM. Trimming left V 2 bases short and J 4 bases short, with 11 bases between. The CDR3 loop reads CASSLVRDSYGYTF. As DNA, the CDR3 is TGTGCCAGCAGTTTAGTTCGTGACAGCTATGGCTACACCTTC.

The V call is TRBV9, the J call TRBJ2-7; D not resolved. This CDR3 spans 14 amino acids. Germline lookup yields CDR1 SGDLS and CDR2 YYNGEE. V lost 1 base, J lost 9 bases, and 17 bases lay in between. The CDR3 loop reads CASSVKDLYERQYF. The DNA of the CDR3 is TGTGCCAGCAGCGTAAAGGACCTCTACGAGAGGCAGTACTTC.

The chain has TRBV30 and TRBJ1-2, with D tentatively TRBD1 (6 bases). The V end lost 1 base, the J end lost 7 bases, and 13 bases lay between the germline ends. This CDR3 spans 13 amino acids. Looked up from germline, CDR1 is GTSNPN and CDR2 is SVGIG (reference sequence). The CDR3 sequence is CAWSAWTASGYTF. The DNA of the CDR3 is TGTGCCTGGAGTGCGTGGACAGCTAGTGGCTACACCTTC.

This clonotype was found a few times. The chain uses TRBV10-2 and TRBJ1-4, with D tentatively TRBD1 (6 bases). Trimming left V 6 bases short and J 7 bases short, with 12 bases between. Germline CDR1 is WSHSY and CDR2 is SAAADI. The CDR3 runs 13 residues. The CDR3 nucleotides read TGCGCCAGCAGCCAGGGGATGATTGAAAAACTGTTTTTT. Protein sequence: CASSQGMIEKLFF.

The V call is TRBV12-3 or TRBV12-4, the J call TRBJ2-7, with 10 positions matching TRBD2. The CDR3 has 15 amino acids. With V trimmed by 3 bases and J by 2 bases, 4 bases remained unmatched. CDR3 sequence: CASSFFLAGAYEQYF. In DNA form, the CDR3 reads TGTGCCAGCAGTTTTTTCCTAGCGGGAGCCTACGAGCAGTACTTC.

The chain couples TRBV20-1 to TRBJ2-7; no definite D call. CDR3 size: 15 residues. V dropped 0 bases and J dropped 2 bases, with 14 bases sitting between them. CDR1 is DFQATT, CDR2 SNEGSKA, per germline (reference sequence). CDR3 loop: CSARDPPGSPYEQYF. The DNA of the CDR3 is TGCAGTGCTAGAGATCCCCCAGGTAGTCCCTACGAGCAGTACTTC.

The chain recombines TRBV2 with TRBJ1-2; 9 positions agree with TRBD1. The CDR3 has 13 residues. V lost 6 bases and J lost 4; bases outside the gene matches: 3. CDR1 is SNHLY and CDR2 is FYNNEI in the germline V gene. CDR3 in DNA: TGTGCCAGCAGCGACAGGGGGATCTATGGCTACACCTTC. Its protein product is CASSDRGIYGYTF. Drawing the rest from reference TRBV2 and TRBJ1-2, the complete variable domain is EPEVTQTPSHQVTQMGQEVILRCVPISNHLYFYWYRQILGQKVEFLVSFYNNEISEKSEIFDDQFSVERPDGSNFTLKIRSTKLEDSAMYFCASSDRGIYGYTFGSGTRLTVV.

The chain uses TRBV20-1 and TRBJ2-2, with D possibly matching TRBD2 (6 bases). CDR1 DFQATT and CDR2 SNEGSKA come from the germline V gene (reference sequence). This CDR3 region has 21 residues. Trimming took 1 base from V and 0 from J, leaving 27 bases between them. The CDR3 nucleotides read TGCAGTGCTAGAGGTATGACGCGGCGGGATGGGGGTCTAACGAACACCGGGGAGCTGTTTTTT. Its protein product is CSARGMTRRDGGLTNTGELFF.

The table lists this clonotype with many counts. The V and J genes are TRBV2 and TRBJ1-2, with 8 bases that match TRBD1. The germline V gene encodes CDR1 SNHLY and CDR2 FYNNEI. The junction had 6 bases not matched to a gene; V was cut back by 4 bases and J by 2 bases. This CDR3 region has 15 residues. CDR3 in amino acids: CASSGGTGGNYGYTF. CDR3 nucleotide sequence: TGTGCCAGCAGTGGGGGGACAGGTGGAAACTATGGCTACACCTTC.

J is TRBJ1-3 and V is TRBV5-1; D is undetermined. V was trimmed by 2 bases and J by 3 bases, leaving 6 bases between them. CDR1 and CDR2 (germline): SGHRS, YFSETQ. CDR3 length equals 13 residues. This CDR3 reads CASSFGDGNTIYF. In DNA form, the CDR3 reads TGCGCCAGCAGCTTCGGTGATGGAAACACCATATATTTT.

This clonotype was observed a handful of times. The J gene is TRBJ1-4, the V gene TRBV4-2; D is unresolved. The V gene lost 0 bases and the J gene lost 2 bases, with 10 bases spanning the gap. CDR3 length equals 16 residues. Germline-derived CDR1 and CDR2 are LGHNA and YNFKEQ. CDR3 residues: CASSQEVGSTNEKLFF. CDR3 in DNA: TGTGCCAGCAGCCAAGAAGTCGGGTCTACTAATGAAAAACTGTTTTTT.